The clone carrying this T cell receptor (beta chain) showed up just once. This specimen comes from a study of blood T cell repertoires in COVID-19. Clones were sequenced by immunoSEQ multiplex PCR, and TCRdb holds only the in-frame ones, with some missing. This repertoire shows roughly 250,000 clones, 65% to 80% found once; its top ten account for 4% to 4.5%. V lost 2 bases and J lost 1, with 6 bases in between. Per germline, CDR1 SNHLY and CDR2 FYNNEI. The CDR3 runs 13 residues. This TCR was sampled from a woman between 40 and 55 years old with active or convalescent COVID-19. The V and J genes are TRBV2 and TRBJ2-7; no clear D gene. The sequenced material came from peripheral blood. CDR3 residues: CASSERRSYEQYV. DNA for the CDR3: TGTGCCAGCAGTGAACGCCGGTCCTACGAGCAGTACGTC.